Listed here are 30 T cell receptor beta chains from one sample, sequenced in a study of post-analysis software for immune sequencing data. Findings and caveats of the study: When patients were compared with controls, about 5 TRBV segments were more frequent, TRBV5-6, TRBV5-1 and TRBV20-1 among them.

Unique molecular identifiers were carried by the TCR beta cDNA libraries. TCRdb itself ran the PCR reads through MiXCR, one entry per CDR3 protein. Of 500,000 to 600,000 distinct CDR3 sequences in the sample, about 40% were seen once. These receptors' antigens are unknown. The sequenced material came from blood. These receptors all come from a girl aged 10-17 years with multiple sclerosis.

The V and J genes are TRBV7-2 and TRBJ2-1; 13 bases are a match to TRBD2. The CDR3 length is 17 residues. Per germline, CDR1 SGHTA and CDR2 FQGNSA. V lost 3 bases and J lost 5; bases outside the gene matches: 7. This CDR3 reads CASSLRGGTSGDNEQFF. DNA for the CDR3: TGTGCCAGCAGCTTGCGGGGCGGGACTAGCGGGGACAATGAGCAGTTCTTC.

This clonotype occurred many times. The chain joins TRBV12-3 or TRBV12-4 to TRBJ1-6; D not certain. Trimming removed 4 bases at V and 0 bases at J, with 10 bases between. This CDR3 spans 16 amino acids. CDR3 in amino acids: CASSSSPSSYNSPLHF. The DNA for the CDR3 is TGTGCCAGCAGTTCGTCTCCCAGCTCCTATAATTCACCCCTCCACTTT.

This rearrangement joins TRBV29-1 to TRBJ2-3, with D perhaps matching TRBD1 or TRBD2 (5 bases each). CDR1 SQVTM and CDR2 ANQGSEA come from the germline V gene. V was cut by 8 bases and J by 0 bases, with 15 bases left in between. The CDR3 is made up of 14 amino acids. The CDR3 DNA is TGCAGCCCCGGGGCGGCAGCTAGCACAGATACGCAGTATTTT. Amino acid sequence: CSPGAAASTDTQYF.

The CDR3 DNA reads as TGTGCCAGCAGCCCTTCTAGCGCCAACAATGAGCAGTTCTTC. It codes for CASSPSSANNEQFF. The chain uses TRBV3-1 and TRBJ2-1, with D perhaps TRBD2 (6 bases). CDR3 length equals 14 residues. In germline, CDR1 is LGHDT, CDR2 YNNKEL (reference sequence). V gave up 4 bases and J gave up 5 bases, with 12 bases separating them.

The chain combines TRBV7-9 with TRBJ1-1; D gene ambiguous. V lost 2 bases to trimming and J lost 11 bases, with 6 bases between them. CDR1 SEHNR and CDR2 FQNEAQ come from the germline V gene (reference sequence). The CDR3 spans 10 residues. The CDR3 nucleotides are TGTGCCAGCAGCTTAAAGGCGGCTTTCTTT. Its protein product is CASSLKAAFF. Full variable domain (remainder filled in from reference TRBV7-9 and TRBJ1-1): DTGVSQNPRHKITKRGQNVTFRCDPISEHNRLYWYRQTLGQGPEFLTYFQNEAQLEKSRLLSDRFSAERPKGSFSTLEIQRTEQGDSAMYLCASSLKAAFFGQGTRLTVV.

The chain couples TRBV7-6 to TRBJ1-1, with D possibly TRBD1 on 5 matching bases. CDR1 and CDR2 from the germline V gene are SGHVS and FNYEAQ. V shed 1 base and J shed 6 bases, with 15 bases lying between them. CDR3 size: 15 residues. The CDR3 protein is CASSLETPKGAEAFF. In DNA form, the CDR3 reads TGTGCCAGCAGCTTAGAGACCCCAAAAGGGGCTGAAGCTTTCTTT.

CDR3 sequence (DNA): TGTGCCAGCAGCCGCACCCGATCCCCCAATGAGCAGTTCTTC. Amino acid sequence: CASSRTRSPNEQFF. V is TRBV4-2 and J is TRBJ2-1; D uncertain. Per the germline V gene, CDR1 is LGHNA and CDR2 is YNFKEQ. V was pared by 4 bases and J by 6 bases, with 13 bases between. This CDR3 contains 14 residues.

This clonotype was observed a few times. This chain uses TRBV5-1 with TRBJ2-3, with 10 bases fitting TRBD2. The CDR3 is made up of 17 amino acids. Per the germline V gene, CDR1 is SGHRS and CDR2 is YFSETQ. J lost 3 bases, V lost 0 bases, and 7 bases had no gene match. CDR3 region: CASSLAEAGGQTDTQYF. CDR3 coding DNA: TGCGCCAGCAGCTTGGCCGAAGCGGGAGGGCAGACAGATACGCAGTATTTT.

The CDR3 loop reads CASSTRTVNNSPLHF. As DNA, the CDR3 is TGTGCCAGCTCGACCCGGACAGTTAATAATTCACCCCTCCACTTT. The V and J genes are TRBV12-3 or TRBV12-4 and TRBJ1-6, with D perhaps matching TRBD1 (6 bases). The germline V and J ends were trimmed by 8 bases and 5 bases, with 16 bases remaining between them. The CDR3 contains 15 residues.

The chain uses TRBV4-2 and TRBJ2-1, with D uncertain. Per the germline V gene, CDR1 is LGHNA and CDR2 is YNFKEQ. The CDR3 is 13 residues long. Trimming pared 5 bases from V and 4 bases from J, leaving 9 bases between. The CDR3 protein is CASSLTRYNEQFF. DNA of the CDR3: TGTGCCAGCAGCTTGACACGTTACAATGAGCAGTTCTTC.

V usage is TRBV4-2 and J usage is TRBJ1-4; TRBD1 agrees at 9 bases. In germline, CDR1 is LGHNA, CDR2 YNFKEQ. V lost 0 bases to trimming and J lost 8 bases; unmatched junction nucleotides: 7. The CDR3 loop spans 16 amino acids. The DNA of the CDR3 is TGTGCCAGCAGCCAAGACGGAAGCGGACAGGGGGAAAAACTGTTTTTT. This translates into CASSQDGSGQGEKLFF.

This sequence joins TRBV6-5 and TRBJ2-7; a weak D match, TRBD1 (6 bases). Germline values: CDR1 MNHEY, CDR2 SVGAGI. The CDR3 has 16 amino acids. Between the trimmed V and J ends, which lost 6 bases and 3 bases, there was a span of 21 bases. The CDR3, as DNA: TGTGCCAGCAGCCCTACCTTTGACAGGTCCCTCTACGAGCAGTACTTC. Translating it yields CASSPTFDRSLYEQYF.

Only a few counts were recorded for this clonotype. The rearrangement links TRBV20-1 to TRBJ2-7; D possibly matches TRBD1 or TRBD2 (6 bases each). The CDR3 sequence is 13 residues long. V was trimmed by 0 bases and J by 2 bases, leaving 8 bases between them. Germline V gene data show CDR1 as DFQATT and CDR2 as SNEGSKA (reference sequence). The CDR3 nucleotides read TGCAGTGCTAGAGAGAGGGGGGCCTACGAGCAGTACTTC. It is translated as CSARERGAYEQYF.

The rearrangement links TRBV5-5 to TRBJ2-1; D gene unclear. Germline V lookup: CDR1 SGHKS, CDR2 YYEKEE (reference sequence). This CDR3 region has 15 residues. The V and J ends lost 0 bases and 5 bases respectively, with 12 bases between them. In nucleotides, the CDR3 is TGTGCCAGCAGCTTGGGCCAGGAGTCCCACAATGAGCAGTTCTTC. As protein: CASSLGQESHNEQFF.

The genes are TRBV10-3 and TRBJ2-1; 14 bases align to TRBD2. Germline V lookup: CDR1 ENHRY, CDR2 SYGVKD. The CDR3 length is 17 residues. J gave up 7 bases and V 6 bases, and 11 bases lay outside the gene matches. DNA for the CDR3: TGTGCCATCAGACCCTCCGAGGGGACTAGCGGGAGTAATGAGCAGTTCTTC. This translates into CAIRPSEGTSGSNEQFF.

The table lists this clonotype with a few counts. This rearrangement joins TRBV20-1 to TRBJ2-3; 11 nucleotides match TRBD2. The CDR3 runs 16 residues. Trimming cost V 5 bases and J 6 bases; bases outside gene matches: 13. In germline, CDR1 is DFQATT, CDR2 SNEGSKA (reference sequence). This CDR3 is CSAPKTSGAPEDTQYF. The CDR3 DNA sequence: TGCAGTGCTCCGAAGACTAGCGGGGCACCGGAGGATACGCAGTATTTT.

This sequence joins TRBV7-3 and TRBJ2-1; D ambiguous. Germline V gene sequence: CDR1 SGHTA, CDR2 FQGTGA. Trimming cost V 5 bases and J 0 bases, with 11 bases left between them. The CDR3 sequence is 15 residues long. Here the CDR3 reads CASSPRKSSYNEQFF. CDR3 in DNA: TGTGCCAGCAGCCCTAGAAAGAGCTCCTACAATGAGCAGTTCTTC.

The genes are TRBV21-1 and TRBJ2-4. The DNA matches TRBJ2-7 better at its end, which makes the J call doubtful. TRBV21-1 is deemed a pseudogene. This CDR3 has 12 amino acids. CDR3 in DNA: TGTGCCAGCAGCGGGCTACACCTCGAGCAGTACTTC. It specifies CASSGLHLEQYF.

The V and J genes are TRBV12-3 or TRBV12-4 and TRBJ1-2; D gene ambiguous. The CDR3 totals 12 residues. Trimming took 6 bases from V and 3 from J, leaving 8 bases between them. CDR3 residues: CASRERDYGYTF. For the CDR3, the DNA is TGTGCCAGCAGAGAGCGGGACTATGGCTACACCTTC.

The V gene is TRBV6-2 or TRBV6-3, the J gene TRBJ2-4; TRBD1 might be the D (5 bases). TRBJ2-7 matches the DNA end more closely, so the J call is doubtful. CDR3 length: 18 residues. Germline V gene sequence: CDR1 MNHEY, CDR2 SVGEGT. The CDR3 coding sequence is TGTGCCAGCAGCCTCATTCTAGGGGCCAAGCACGTCTTCAACGAGCAGTACTTC. Translated: CASSLILGAKHVFNEQYF.

This rearrangement joins TRBV5-5 to TRBJ2-7; 7 nucleotides agree with TRBD1. The CDR3 has 15 amino acids. Germline loops: CDR1 SGHKS, CDR2 YYEKEE (reference sequence). V was pared by 4 bases and J by 1 base, with 8 bases of the junction left unmatched. The CDR3 coding sequence is TGTGCCAGCAGCGCGGATCCGGGACAGTCCTACGAGCAGTACTTC. This codes for CASSADPGQSYEQYF. Full variable domain (missing parts from reference TRBV5-5 and TRBJ2-7): DAGVTQSPTHLIKTRGQQVTLRCSPISGHKSVSWYQQVLGQGPQFIFQYYEKEERGRGNFPDRFSARQFPNYSSELNVNALLLGDSALYLCASSADPGQSYEQYFGPGTRLTVT.

There are a few counts of this clonotype. CDR3 coding DNA: TGTGCCAGCAGCCGAATGGACGGTAGCCAGTACTTC. Protein: CASSRMDGSQYF. The rearrangement links TRBV12-3 or TRBV12-4 to TRBJ2-7; D is undetermined. V shed 6 bases and J shed 10 bases, with 16 bases lying between them. This CDR3 region has 12 residues.

The V gene is TRBV24-1, the J gene TRBJ1-2; no clear D gene. This CDR3 has 12 amino acids. The V end lost 5 bases, the J end lost 4 bases, and 7 bases lay between the germline ends. Germline V lookup: CDR1 KGHDR, CDR2 SFDVKD. The CDR3 coding sequence is TGTGCCACCAGTGTTAAGGGCTATGGCTACACCTTC. Encoded protein: CATSVKGYGYTF.

CDR3 nucleotide sequence: TGCGCCAGCAGCTTGGTAGACAGGGGGCAGGACTACACCTTC. Translated: CASSLVDRGQDYTF. This chain connects TRBV5-1 to TRBJ1-2; 10 positions match TRBD1. The CDR3 is made up of 14 amino acids. Germline V gene sequence: CDR1 SGHRS, CDR2 YFSETQ. V was clipped by 0 bases and J by 10 bases; unmatched bases: 6.

V is TRBV24-1 and J is TRBJ2-3; TRBD2 matches at 8 bases. Germline V gene lookup returns CDR1 KGHDR and CDR2 SFDVKD. The V and J ends lost 10 bases and 4 bases, in that order; junction bases with no gene match: 6. There are 13 residues in the CDR3. The CDR3 nucleotides are TGTGCCACGAAAGCGGGGGAGGCAGATACGCAGTATTTT. It encodes CATKAGEADTQYF.

The chain combines TRBV27 with TRBJ1-1, with D unclear. The germline V gene has CDR1 MNHEY and CDR2 SMNVEV (reference sequence). With 3 bases removed from V and 4 bases from J, the gap between germline ends came to 12 bases. The CDR3 length is 14 residues. CDR3 DNA sequence: TGTGCCAGCAGTTTGGGCAGGCCTATCACTGAAGCTTTCTTT. It specifies CASSLGRPITEAFF.

The chain is built from TRBV19 and TRBJ2-7; no reliable D call. The V end was cut by 4 bases, the J end by 3 bases, with 13 bases between. Germline CDR1 and CDR2: LNHDA and SQIVND (reference sequence). The CDR3 loop spans 14 amino acids. The CDR3 bases are TGTGCCAGTAGTACAGGCCGTGTGGTCTACGAGCAGTACTTC. Translated: CASSTGRVVYEQYF.

This clonotype was detected once. The V and J genes are TRBV5-1 and TRBJ2-3, with D maybe TRBD2 (7 bases). Deletions cut 1 base from V and 3 bases from J, with 15 bases between. CDR1 is SGHRS and CDR2 is YFSETQ in the germline V gene. There are 16 residues in the CDR3. CDR3 in amino acids: CASSLSAGHLTDTQYF. The CDR3 DNA is TGCGCCAGCAGCTTGTCAGCGGGACATCTGACAGATACGCAGTATTTT.

The V call is TRBV27, the J call TRBJ2-1, with TRBD2 as a possible D gene (5 bases). The CDR3 totals 13 residues. Trimming left V 6 bases short and J 10 bases short, with 16 bases between. Germline V gene sequence: CDR1 MNHEY, CDR2 SMNVEV (reference sequence). Written as DNA, the CDR3 is TGTGCCAGCAGAAGAGGAGAGGGCAGCGAGCAGTTCTTC. This gives the protein CASRRGEGSEQFF.

The DNA of the CDR3 is TGTGCCAGCAGCTCTTCAGGCAGGGGAAATGGCTACACCTTC. This codes for CASSSSGRGNGYTF. The rearrangement uses TRBV7-9 and TRBJ1-2, with D perhaps matching TRBD1 (6 bases). The germline CDR1 and CDR2 sequences are SEHNR and FQNEAQ (reference sequence). The V end was cut by 4 bases, the J end by 6 bases, with 15 bases between. CDR3 size: 14 residues.